This T cell receptor beta chain was captured by sequencing in a study of shared clonotypes between healthy human individuals. The protocol was immunoSEQ multiplex PCR, while the TCRdb copy is restricted to in-frame clones and leaves out a portion. The sample includes about 2 million clones, less than 95% of them seen just once. This CDR3 is 12 amino acids long. Trimming took off 1 base at V and 7 bases at J, with 11 bases between the two ends. The germline gives CDR1 GTSNPN, CDR2 SVGIG (reference sequence). Only CD45RO-negative cells positively selected for CCR7 counted as naive CD8 cells, so terminally differentiated effector memory CD45RA+ cells were excluded.

V and J are TRBV30 and TRBJ2-7; the D gene is possibly TRBD2 (5 bases). Material for sequencing was naive CD8+ T cells sorted from blood. The TCR sequence derives from a young man in good health. This CDR3 is CAWSAPGWEQYF. In nucleotides, the CDR3 is TGTGCCTGGAGTGCCCCGGGGTGGGAGCAGTACTTC.